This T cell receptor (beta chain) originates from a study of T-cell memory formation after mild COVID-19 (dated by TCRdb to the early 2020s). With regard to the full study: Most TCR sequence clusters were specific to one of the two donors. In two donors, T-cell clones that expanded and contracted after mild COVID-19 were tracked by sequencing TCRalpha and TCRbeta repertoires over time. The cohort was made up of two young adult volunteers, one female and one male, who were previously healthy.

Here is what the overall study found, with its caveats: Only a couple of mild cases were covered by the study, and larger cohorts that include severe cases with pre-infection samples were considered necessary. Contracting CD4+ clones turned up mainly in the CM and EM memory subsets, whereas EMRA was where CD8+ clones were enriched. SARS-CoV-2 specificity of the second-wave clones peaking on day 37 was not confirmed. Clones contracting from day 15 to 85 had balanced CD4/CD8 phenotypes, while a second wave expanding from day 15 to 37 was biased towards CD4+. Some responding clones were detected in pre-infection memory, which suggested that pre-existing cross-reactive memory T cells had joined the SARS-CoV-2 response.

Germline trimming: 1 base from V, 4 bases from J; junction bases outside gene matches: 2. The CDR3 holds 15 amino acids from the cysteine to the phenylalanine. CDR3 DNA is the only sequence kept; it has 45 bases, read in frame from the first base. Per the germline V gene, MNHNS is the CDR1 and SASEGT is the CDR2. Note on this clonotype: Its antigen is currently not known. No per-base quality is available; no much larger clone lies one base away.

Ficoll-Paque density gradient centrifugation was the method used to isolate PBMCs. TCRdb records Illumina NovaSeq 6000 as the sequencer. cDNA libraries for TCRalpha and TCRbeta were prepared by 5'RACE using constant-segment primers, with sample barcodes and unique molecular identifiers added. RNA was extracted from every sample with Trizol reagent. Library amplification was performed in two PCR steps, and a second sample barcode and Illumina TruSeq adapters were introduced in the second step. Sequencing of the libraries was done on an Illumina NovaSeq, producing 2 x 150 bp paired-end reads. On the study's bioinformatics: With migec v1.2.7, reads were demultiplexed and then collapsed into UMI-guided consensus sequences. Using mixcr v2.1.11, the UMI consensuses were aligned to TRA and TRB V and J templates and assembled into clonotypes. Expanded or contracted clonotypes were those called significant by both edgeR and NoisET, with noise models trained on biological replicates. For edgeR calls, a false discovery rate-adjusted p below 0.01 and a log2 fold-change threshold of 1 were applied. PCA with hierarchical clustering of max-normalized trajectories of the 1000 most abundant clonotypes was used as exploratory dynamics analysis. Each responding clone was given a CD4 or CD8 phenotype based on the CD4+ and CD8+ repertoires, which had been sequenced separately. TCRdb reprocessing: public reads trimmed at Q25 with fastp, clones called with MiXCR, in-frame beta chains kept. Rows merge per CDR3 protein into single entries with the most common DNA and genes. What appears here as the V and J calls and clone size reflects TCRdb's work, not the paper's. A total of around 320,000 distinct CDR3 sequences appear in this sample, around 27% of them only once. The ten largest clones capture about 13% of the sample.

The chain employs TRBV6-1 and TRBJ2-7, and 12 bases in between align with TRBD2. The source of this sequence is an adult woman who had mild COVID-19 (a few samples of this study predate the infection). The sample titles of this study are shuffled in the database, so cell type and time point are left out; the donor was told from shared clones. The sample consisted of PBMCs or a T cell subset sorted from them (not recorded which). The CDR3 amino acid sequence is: CASSEVTSGGYEQYF. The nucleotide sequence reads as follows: TGTGCCAGCAGTGAAGTAACTAGCGGGGGGTACGAGCAGTACTTC.